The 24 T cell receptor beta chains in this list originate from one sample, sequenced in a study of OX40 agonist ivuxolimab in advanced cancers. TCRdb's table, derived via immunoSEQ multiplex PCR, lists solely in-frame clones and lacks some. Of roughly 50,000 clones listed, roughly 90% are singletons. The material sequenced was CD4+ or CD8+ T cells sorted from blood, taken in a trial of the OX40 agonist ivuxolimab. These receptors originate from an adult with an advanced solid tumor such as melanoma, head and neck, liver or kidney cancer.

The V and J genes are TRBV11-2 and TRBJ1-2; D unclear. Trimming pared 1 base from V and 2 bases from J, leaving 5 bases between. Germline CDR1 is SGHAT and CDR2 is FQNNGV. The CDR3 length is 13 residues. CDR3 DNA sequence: TGTGCCAGCAGCTTAGGGGCCAACTATGGCTACACCTTC. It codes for CASSLGANYGYTF.

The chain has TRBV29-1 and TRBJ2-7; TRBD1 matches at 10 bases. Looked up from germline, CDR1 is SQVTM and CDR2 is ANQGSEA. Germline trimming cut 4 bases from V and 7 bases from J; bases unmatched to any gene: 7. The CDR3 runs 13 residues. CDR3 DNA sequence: TGCAGCGTTGGGGGACAGGGGTATAGGGAGCAGTACTTC. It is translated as CSVGGQGYREQYF.

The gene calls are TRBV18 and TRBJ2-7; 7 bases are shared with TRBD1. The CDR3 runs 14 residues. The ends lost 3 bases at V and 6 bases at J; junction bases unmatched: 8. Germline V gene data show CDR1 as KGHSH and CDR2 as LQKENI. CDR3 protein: CASSPQTGAGEQYF. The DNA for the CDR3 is TGTGCCAGCTCACCCCAAACAGGGGCGGGCGAGCAGTACTTC.

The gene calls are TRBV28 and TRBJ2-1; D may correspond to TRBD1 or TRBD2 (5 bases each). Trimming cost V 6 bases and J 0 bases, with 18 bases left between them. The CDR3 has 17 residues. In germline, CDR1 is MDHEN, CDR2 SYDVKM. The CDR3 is CASSSPRDGSSYNEQFF. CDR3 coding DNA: TGTGCCAGCAGCTCCCCCCGGGACGGAAGCTCCTACAATGAGCAGTTCTTC.

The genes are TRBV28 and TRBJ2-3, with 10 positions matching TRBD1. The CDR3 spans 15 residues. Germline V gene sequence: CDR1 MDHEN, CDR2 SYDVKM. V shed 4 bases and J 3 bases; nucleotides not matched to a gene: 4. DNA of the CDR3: TGTGCCAGCAGTTCTCCGGGACAGGGGACAGATACGCAGTATTTT. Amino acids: CASSSPGQGTDTQYF. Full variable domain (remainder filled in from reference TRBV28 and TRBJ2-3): DVKVTQSSRYLVKRTGEKVFLECVQDMDHENMFWYRQDPGLGLRLIYFSYDVKMKEKGDIPEGYSVSREKKERFSLILESASTNQTSMYLCASSSPGQGTDTQYFGPGTRLTVL.

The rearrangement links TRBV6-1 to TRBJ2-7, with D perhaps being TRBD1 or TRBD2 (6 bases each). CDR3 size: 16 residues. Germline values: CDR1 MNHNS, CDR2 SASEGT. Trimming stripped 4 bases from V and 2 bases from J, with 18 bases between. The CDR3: CASSARGSWGPYEQYF. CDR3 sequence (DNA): TGTGCCAGCAGTGCCCGGGGGTCGTGGGGGCCCTACGAGCAGTACTTC.

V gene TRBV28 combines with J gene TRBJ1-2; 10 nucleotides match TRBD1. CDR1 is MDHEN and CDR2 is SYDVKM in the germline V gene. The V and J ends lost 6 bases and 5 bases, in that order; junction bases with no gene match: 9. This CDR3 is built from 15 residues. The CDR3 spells CASSPLTGGAYGYTF. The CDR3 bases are TGTGCCAGCAGCCCACTGACAGGGGGCGCTTATGGCTACACCTTC.

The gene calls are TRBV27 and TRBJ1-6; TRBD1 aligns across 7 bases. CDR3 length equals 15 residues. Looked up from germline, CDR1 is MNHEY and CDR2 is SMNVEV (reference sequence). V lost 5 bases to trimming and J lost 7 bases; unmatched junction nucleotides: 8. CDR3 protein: CASSPRGGGNSPLHF. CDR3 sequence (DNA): TGTGCCAGCAGTCCTAGAGGGGGCGGGAATTCACCCCTCCACTTT.

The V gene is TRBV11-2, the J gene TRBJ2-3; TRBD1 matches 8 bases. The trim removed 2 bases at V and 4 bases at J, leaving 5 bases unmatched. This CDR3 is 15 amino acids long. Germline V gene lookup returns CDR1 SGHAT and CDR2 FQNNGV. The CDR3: CASSLSRGRSDTQYF. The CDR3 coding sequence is TGTGCCAGCAGCTTAAGCAGGGGGCGGTCAGATACGCAGTATTTT.

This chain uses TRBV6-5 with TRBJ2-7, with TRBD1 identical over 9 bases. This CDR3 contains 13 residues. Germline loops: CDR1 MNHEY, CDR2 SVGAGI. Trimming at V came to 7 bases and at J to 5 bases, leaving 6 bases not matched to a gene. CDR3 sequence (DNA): TGTGCCAGCACCTGGGACAGGGAAAACGAGCAGTACTTC. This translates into CASTWDRENEQYF.

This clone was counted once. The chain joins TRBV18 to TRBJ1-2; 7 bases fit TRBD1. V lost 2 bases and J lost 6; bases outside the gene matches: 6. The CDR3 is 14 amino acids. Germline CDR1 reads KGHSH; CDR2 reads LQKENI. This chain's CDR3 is CASSPSAGGNGYTF. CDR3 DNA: TGTGCCAGCTCACCATCGGCAGGGGGAAATGGCTACACCTTC.

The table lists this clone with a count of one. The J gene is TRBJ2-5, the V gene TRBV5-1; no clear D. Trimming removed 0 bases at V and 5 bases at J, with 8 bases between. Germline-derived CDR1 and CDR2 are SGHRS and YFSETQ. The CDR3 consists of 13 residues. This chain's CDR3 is CASSLGALETQYF. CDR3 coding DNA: TGCGCCAGCAGCTTGGGGGCCTTGGAGACCCAGTACTTC. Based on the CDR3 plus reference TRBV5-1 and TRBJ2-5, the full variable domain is KAGVTQTPRYLIKTRGQQVTLSCSPISGHRSVSWYQQTPGQGLQFLFEYFSETQRNKGNFPGRFSGRQFSNSRSEMNVSTLELGDSALYLCASSLGALETQYFGPGTRLLVL.

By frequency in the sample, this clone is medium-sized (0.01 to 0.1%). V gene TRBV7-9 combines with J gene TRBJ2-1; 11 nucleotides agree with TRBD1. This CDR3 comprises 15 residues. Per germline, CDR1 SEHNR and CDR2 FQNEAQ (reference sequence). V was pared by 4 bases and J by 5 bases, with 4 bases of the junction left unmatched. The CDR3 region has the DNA TGTGCCAGCAGCTCCTGGGACAGGGGGAACAATGAGCAGTTCTTC. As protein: CASSSWDRGNNEQFF.

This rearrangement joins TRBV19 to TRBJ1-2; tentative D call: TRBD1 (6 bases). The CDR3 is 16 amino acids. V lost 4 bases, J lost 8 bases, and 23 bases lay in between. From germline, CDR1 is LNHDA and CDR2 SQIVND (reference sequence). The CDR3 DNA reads TGTGCCAGTAGTAAGACAATACAGGGTTTTTCGGGAGGCTACACCTTC. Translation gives CASSKTIQGFSGGYTF.

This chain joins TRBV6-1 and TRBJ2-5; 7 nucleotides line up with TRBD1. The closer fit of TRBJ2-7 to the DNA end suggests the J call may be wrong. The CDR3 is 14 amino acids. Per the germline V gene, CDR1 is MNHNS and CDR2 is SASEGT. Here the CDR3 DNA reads TGTGCCAGCAGGCTAGACAGGGCCCCCTACGAGCAGTACTTC. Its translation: CASRLDRAPYEQYF.

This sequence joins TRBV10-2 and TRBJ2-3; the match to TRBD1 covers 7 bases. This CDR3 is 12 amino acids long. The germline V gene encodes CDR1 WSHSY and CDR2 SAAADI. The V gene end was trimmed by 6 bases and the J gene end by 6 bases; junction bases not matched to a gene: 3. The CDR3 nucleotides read TGCGCCAGCAGAGGGGGCTCGGATACGCAGTATTTT. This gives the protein CASRGGSDTQYF.

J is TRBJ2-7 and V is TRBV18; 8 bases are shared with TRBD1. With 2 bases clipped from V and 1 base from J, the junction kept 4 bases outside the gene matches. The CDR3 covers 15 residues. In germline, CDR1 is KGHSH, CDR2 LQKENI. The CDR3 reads CASSPGTGRSYEQYF. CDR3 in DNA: TGTGCCAGCTCACCAGGGACAGGTCGATCCTACGAGCAGTACTTC.

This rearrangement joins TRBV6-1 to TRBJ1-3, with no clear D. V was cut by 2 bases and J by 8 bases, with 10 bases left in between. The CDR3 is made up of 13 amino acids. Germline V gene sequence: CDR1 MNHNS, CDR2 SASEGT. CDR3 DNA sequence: TGTGCCAGCAGTGAAAACGCCGGGGACACCATATATTTT. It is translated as CASSENAGDTIYF.

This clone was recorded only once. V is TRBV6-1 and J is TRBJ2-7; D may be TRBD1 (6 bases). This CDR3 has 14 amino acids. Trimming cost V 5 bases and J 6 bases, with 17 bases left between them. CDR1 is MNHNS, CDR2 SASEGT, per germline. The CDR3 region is CASSPAGTSLEQYF. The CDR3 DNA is TGTGCCAGCAGTCCCGCCGGGACAAGCCTCGAGCAGTACTTC.

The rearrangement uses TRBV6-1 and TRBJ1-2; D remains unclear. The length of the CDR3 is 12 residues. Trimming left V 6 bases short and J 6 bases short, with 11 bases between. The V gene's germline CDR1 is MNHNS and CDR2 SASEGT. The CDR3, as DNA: TGTGCCAGCAGCGTATTCAAGGATGGCTACACCTTC. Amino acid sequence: CASSVFKDGYTF.

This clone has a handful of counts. CDR3: CAISDTMRGARETQYF. In DNA form, the CDR3 reads TGTGCCATCAGTGATACTATGCGGGGGGCGAGGGAGACCCAGTACTTC. The genes are TRBV10-3 and TRBJ2-5; the match to TRBD2 covers 8 bases. Per germline, CDR1 ENHRY and CDR2 SYGVKD. J gave up 5 bases and V 3 bases, and 11 bases lay outside the gene matches. The length of the CDR3 is 16 residues.

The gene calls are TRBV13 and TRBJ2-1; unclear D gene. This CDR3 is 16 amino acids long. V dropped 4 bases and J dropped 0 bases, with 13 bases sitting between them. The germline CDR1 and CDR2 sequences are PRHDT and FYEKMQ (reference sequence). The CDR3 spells CASSYWGTRSYNEQFF. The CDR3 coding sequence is TGTGCCAGCAGCTACTGGGGTACACGCTCCTACAATGAGCAGTTCTTC.

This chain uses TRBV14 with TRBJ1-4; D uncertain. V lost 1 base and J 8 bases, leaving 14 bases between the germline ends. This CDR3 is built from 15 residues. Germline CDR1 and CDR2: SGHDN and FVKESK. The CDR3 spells CASSQGWRSNEKLFF. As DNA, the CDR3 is TGTGCCAGCAGCCAAGGGTGGCGGAGTAACGAAAAACTGTTTTTT.

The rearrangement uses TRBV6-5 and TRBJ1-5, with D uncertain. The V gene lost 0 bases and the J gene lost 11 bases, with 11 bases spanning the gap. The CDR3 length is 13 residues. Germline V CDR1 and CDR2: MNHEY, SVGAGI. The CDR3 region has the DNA TGTGCCAGCAGTTACTCTGAGGGTCAAGCCCAGCATTTT. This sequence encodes CASSYSEGQAQHF.